This TCR beta chain was obtained from a study of OX40 agonist ivuxolimab in advanced cancers. The CDR3 extends over 12 amino acids. Trimming took 5 bases from V and 8 from J, leaving 10 bases between them. Germline V CDR1 and CDR2: SEHNR, FQNEAQ (reference sequence). The assay was immunoSEQ multiplex PCR, and TCRdb's table has in-frame clones only and misses some. The table records 98,000 or so clones, about 80% of them present only once. The rearrangement uses TRBV7-9 and TRBJ2-1; D not resolved. Sequenced here: CD4+ or CD8+ T cells sorted from blood, sampled in a trial of the OX40 agonist ivuxolimab. The receptor was isolated from an adult with an advanced solid tumor such as melanoma, head and neck, liver or kidney cancer. This CDR3 is CASSLIRYEQFF. The CDR3 nucleotides are TGTGCCAGCAGCCTAATTCGCTATGAGCAGTTCTTC.